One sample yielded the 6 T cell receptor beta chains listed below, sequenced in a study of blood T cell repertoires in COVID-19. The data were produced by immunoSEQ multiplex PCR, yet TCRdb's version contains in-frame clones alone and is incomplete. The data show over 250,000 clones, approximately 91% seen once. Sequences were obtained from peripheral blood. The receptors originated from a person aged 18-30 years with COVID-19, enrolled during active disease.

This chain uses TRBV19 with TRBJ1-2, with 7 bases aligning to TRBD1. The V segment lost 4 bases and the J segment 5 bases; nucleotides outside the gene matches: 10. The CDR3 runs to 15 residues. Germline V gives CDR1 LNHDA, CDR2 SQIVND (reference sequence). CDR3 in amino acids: CASSTRQGFSYGYTF. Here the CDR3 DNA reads TGTGCCAGTAGTACCCGACAGGGCTTTTCTTATGGCTACACCTTC.

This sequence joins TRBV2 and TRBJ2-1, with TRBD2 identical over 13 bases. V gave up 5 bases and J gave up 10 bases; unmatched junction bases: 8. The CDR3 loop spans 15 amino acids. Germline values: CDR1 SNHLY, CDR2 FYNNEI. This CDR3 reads CASSPVGLAGDEQFF. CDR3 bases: TGTGCCAGCAGTCCGGTCGGACTAGCGGGAGACGAGCAGTTCTTC.

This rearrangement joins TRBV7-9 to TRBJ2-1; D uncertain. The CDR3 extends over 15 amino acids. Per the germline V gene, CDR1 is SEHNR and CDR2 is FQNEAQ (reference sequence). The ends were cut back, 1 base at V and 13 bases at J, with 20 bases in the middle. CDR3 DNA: TGTGCCAGCAGCTTAGTTGAGTCCGCTCCAACCGTTCAGTTCTTC. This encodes CASSLVESAPTVQFF.

The CDR3 DNA is TGTGCCAGTGCTGGACAGAGCCACAATCAGCCCCAGCATTTT. Amino acid sequence: CASAGQSHNQPQHF. The rearrangement joins TRBV2 to TRBJ1-5; D possibly corresponds to TRBD1 (6 bases). The V gene's germline CDR1 is SNHLY and CDR2 FYNNEI. Trimming left V 9 bases short and J 3 bases short, with 15 bases between. CDR3 length equals 14 residues.

The CDR3 DNA is TGTGCCAGCTCACAGGCAGGAACCTACGAGCAGTACTTC. The encoded protein is CASSQAGTYEQYF. The gene calls are TRBV18 and TRBJ2-7, with D hard to call. The CDR3 is 13 residues long. The V gene lost 4 bases and the J gene lost 2 bases, with 9 bases spanning the gap. From germline, CDR1 is KGHSH and CDR2 LQKENI.

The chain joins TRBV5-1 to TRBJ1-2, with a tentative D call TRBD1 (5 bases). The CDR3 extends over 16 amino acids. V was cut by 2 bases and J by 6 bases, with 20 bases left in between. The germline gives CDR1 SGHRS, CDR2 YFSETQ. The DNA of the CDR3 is TGCGCCAGCAGCTTTACGGGGGGTACAGGAAGGAATGGCTACACCTTC. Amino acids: CASSFTGGTGRNGYTF.